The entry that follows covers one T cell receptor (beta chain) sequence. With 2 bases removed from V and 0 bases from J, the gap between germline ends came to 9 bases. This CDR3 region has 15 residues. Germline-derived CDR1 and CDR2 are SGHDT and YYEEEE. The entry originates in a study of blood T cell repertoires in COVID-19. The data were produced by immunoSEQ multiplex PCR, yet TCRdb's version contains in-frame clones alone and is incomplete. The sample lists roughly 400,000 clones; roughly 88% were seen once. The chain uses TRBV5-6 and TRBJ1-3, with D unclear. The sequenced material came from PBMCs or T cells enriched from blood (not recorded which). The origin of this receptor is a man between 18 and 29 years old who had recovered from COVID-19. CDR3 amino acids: CASSFGGVSGNTIYF. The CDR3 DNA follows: TGTGCCAGCAGCTTCGGCGGAGTCTCTGGAAACACCATATATTTT.